This TCR beta chain was sequenced in a study of blood T cell repertoires in COVID-19 (dated by TCRdb to about 2020). At the level of the whole study: Samples from collaborators originated in the United States, Italy and Spain and spanned both the acute and convalescent phases of COVID-19. Where available, HLA class I and class II types were obtained from metadata supplied by the sample provider rather than from assay-based typing. The prospective study material was composed of cDNA or gDNA derived from T cells, B-cell-depleted T cells, or PBMCs. Samples were obtained from the ongoing ImmuneRACE study (first 160 participants) and from 1,254 subjects provided by 6 global collaborators. A freely available public database, intended as a resource for researchers studying the immune response to SARS-CoV-2, is where the repertoires were released. Subjects who had been exposed to COVID-19, were actively infected with it, or had recovered from it provided the deeply sampled blood TCRbeta repertoires that made up the dataset. A de-identified subject ID, COVID-19 status, age in years and sex were almost always included in the sample metadata.

Details on this clone: What antigen it recognizes has not been identified. No base-level quality is on record; no much larger clone is a single base apart.

TCRbeta CDR3 regions were amplified from genomic DNA using the immunoSEQ Assay, a bias-controlled multiplex PCR. The authors processed their data as follows. The number of nucleated cells in each sample was estimated from the amplification of reference gene primers within the assay. Sequence reads were collapsed and filtered to measure the absolute abundance of every unique TCRbeta CDR3 rearrangement. For each sample, productive Simpson clonality was calculated as the square root of Simpson's diversity index across productive rearrangements. Not all clones reach the TCRdb copy of this immuneACCESS table, which keeps in-frame sequences only. Checked studies attribute under half of the gap to unresolved V genes and leave the rest unexplained. V and J calls and clone size follow that table, whereas D and trimming were derived from the DNA. The sample profile shows around 260,000 clones; around 87% of them were found once. More than 1.3% of the sample rests with the top ten.

Samples from volunteer blood donors who had recovered from COVID-19 were contributed by a second Seattle source. The collaborating institutions used their own protocols to collect whole blood in K2EDTA tubes. For TCRbeta analysis, collaborator samples were shipped as frozen whole blood, as isolated PBMCs, or as DNA extracted from either sample type. Paper-wide results and their limitations: How much clinical and demographic metadata was included differed by source and by participant, and the metadata was provided uncurated.

Trimming at the junction amounts to 1 base on V and 4 bases on J, and the germline ends lie 13 bases apart. Sequences ENHRY (CDR1) and SYGVKD (CDR2) are obtained from the germline V gene. Taken from cysteine to phenylalanine, the CDR3 has 16 residues. Left in the record is the CDR3 DNA by itself, 48 bases read in frame from the first base. The chain links TRBV10-3 with TRBJ2-2, with no confident D gene call. The sequenced material came from peripheral blood. The sequence was obtained from a middle-aged woman who had recovered from COVID-19. CDR3 reads: CAISELVSSGTGELFF. The DNA reads as follows: TGTGCCATCAGTGAGTTAGTGTCTTCGGGCACCGGGGAGCTGTTTTTT.